This TCR beta chain derives from a study of yellow fever vaccine responses in identical twins. Notes on the study in general: A vaccine T cell response that seemed partly convergent and partly personalized was reported in twins.

Each CDR3 protein is one row after TCRdb ran MiXCR on the RT-PCR reads. The table records 13,000 or so distinct CDR3 sequences, 84% of them present only once. Comment on this clonotype: What it binds is not known.

The sequence was obtained from a woman between 18 and 29 years old who received the yellow fever vaccine. Material: T cells from blood (PBMCs), unsorted or a sorted subset (not recorded which), obtained before or after yellow fever vaccination (not recorded which).

CDR3 DNA: TGCAGCGCCGACCTTAACCGGGACAGGGGGCCAGAGACCCAGTACTTC. It translates to CSADLNRDRGPETQYF. The V gene is TRBV29-1, the J gene TRBJ2-5; 12 bases are shared with TRBD1. The CDR3 loop spans 16 amino acids. CDR1 and CDR2 from the germline V gene are SQVTM and ANQGSEA. V lost 7 bases, J lost 4 bases, and 13 bases stayed unmatched. The full variable domain, its missing parts supplied by reference TRBV29-1 and TRBJ2-5, is SAVISQKPSRDICQRGTSLTIQCQVDSQVTMMFWYRQQPGQSLTLIATANQGSEATYESGFVIDKFPISRPNLTFSTLTVSNMSPEDSSIYLCSADLNRDRGPETQYFGPGTRLLVL.